This T cell receptor (beta chain) came from a study of blood T cells in healthy people across ages. The CDR3 is 14 residues long. Germline CDR1 reads SGHRS; CDR2 reads YFSETQ. Then a second PCR, running about 6 to 12 cycles, was carried out with a sample-barcoded 5' primer and a J-beta primer mix. TCRdb re-derived calls from the 5' RACE reads in MiXCR, one entry per CDR3 protein. The data show approximately 780,000 distinct CDR3 sequences, about 26% seen once. This clonotype was observed at least ten times. Sequence at one end of the junction differs from germline and may be a read error. In addition, the sample was reused for a study of T cells of mothers and their children.

The chain carries TRBV5-1 and TRBJ1-2; the match to TRBD1 covers 8 bases. Sequenced sample: blood. This receptor was identified in a boy younger than 18 in good health. The DNA for the CDR3 is TGTGCCAGCAGTCTCGGACAGGGATCTTATGGCTACACCTTC. It yields the protein CASSLGQGSYGYTF.